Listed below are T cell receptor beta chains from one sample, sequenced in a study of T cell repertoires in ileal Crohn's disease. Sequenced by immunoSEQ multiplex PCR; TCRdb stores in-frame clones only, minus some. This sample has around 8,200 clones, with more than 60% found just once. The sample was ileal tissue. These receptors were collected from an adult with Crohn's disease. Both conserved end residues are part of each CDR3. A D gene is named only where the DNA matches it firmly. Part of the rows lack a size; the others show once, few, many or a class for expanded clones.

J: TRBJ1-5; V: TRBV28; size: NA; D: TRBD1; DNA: TGTGCCAGCAGGCGACCGACAGGGCGGAATCAGCCCCAGCATTTT; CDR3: CASRRPTGRNQPQHF
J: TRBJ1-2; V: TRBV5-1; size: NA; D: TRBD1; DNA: TGCGCCAGCAAGACAGGGAGCGCCTATGGCTACACCTTC; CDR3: CASKTGSAYGYTF
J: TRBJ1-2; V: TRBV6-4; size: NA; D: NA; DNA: TGTGCCAGCAGTGACTCGACAAACGGTGGCTACACCTTC; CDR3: CASSDSTNGGYTF
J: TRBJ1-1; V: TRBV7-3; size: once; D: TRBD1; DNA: TGTGCCAGCAGCTTACAGGGGGGCGACACTGAAGCTTTCTTT; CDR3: CASSLQGGDTEAFF
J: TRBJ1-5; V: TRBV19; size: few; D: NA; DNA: TGTGCCAGTAGTAGGGCAGGGGAGGGACAGCCCCAGCATTTT; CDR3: CASSRAGEGQPQHF
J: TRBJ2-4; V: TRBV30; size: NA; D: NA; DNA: TGTGCCTGGAGTGTCAAAGCCAAAAACATTCAGTACTTC; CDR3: CAWSVKAKNIQYF
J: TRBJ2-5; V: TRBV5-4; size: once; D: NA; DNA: TGTGCCAGCAGCGGCGGGTCGAGCTCCCAAGAGACCCAGTACTTC; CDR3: CASSGGSSSQETQYF
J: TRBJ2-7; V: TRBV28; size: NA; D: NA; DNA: TGTGCCAGCAGGCAAGGGACAACATCCTACGAGCAGTACTTC; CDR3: CASRQGTTSYEQYF
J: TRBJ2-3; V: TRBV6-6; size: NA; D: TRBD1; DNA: TGTGCCAGCAGGACAGGGGGAAACACAGATACGCAGTATTTT; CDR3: CASRTGGNTDTQYF
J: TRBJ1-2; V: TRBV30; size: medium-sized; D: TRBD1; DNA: TGTGCCTGGAGTGCCACCGGGACAGGGGGATTCTATGGCTACACCTTC; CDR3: CAWSATGTGGFYGYTF
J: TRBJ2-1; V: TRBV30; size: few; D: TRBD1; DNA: TGTGCCTGGAGAAACAGGGGGGCCCACAATGAGCAGTTCTTC; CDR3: CAWRNRGAHNEQFF
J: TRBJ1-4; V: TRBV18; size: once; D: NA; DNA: TGTGCCAGCTCACCACAGGGGCTGGCTAATGAAAAACTGTTTTTT; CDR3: CASSPQGLANEKLFF
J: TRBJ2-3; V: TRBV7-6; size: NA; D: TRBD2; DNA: TGTGCCAGCAGCTTAGGGGGGGGTACGCAGTATTTT; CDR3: CASSLGGGTQYF
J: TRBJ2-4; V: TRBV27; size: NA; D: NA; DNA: TGTGCCAGCAGTCAACTAGCCAAAAACATTCAGTACTTC; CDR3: CASSQLAKNIQYF
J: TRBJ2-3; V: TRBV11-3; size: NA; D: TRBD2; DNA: TGTGCCAGCAGCCCGGGACTAGCGGACACAGATACGCAGTATTTT; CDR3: CASSPGLADTDTQYF
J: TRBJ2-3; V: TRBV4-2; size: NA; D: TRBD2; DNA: TGTGCCAGCAGCCCACGGGGTAGCGGGGGGGCCACAGATACGCAGTATTTT; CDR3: CASSPRGSGGATDTQYF
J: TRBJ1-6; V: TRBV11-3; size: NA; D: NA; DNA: TGTGCCAGCAGCTTAGGGGGCTACGGTTCACCCCTCCACTTT; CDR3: CASSLGGYGSPLHF
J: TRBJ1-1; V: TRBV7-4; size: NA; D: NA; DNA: TGTGCCAGCAGCTTGGGCAAGAACACTGAAGCTTTCTTT; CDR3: CASSLGKNTEAFF
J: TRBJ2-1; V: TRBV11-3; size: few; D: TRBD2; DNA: TGTGCCAGCAGCCCCACTAGCGGGGGTGACAATGAGCAGTTCTTC; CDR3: CASSPTSGGDNEQFF
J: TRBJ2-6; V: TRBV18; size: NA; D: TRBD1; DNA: TGTGCCAGCTCCCGGGACAGGGGGAACTCTGGGGCCAACGTCCTGACTTTC; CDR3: CASSRDRGNSGANVLTF
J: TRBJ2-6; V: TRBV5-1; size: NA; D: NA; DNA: TGCGCCAGCAGCTTGGATGGCAGGGGCTCTGGGGCCAACGTCCTGACTTTC; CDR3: CASSLDGRGSGANVLTF
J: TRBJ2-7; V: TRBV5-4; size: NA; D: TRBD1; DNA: TGTGCCAGCAGCAGGCCGGGACAGGGATTTGACGAGCAGTACTTC; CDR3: CASSRPGQGFDEQYF
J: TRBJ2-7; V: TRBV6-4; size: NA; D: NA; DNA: TGTGCCAGCAGTGGTACAAGGACCAAGGGGCAGCTGCACGAGCAGTACTTC; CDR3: CASSGTRTKGQLHEQYF
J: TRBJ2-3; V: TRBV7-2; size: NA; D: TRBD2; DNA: TGTGCCAGCAGCCCCGGACTAGCGGCGTCAGATACGCAGTATTTT; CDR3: CASSPGLAASDTQYF
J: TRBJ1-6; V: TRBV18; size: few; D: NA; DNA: TGTGCCAGCTCACCAAGGATACAGGGACCTTCACCCCTCCACTTT; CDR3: CASSPRIQGPSPLHF